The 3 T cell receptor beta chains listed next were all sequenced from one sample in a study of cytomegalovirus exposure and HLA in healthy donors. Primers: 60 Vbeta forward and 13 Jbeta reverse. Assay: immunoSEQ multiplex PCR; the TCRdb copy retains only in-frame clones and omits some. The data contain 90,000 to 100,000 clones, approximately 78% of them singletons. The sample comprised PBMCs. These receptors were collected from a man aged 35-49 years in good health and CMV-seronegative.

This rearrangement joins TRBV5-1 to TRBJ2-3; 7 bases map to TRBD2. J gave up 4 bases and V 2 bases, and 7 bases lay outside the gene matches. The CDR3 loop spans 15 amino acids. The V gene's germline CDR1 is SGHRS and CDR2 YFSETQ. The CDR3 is CASSLAGRKADTQYF. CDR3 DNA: TGCGCCAGCAGCTTAGCGGGGAGAAAGGCAGATACGCAGTATTTT.

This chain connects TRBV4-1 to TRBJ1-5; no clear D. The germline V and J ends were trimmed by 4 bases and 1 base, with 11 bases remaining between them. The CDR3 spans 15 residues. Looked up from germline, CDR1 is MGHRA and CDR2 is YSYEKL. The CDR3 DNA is TGCGCCAGCAGCCGTTGGGGAGAGAGCAATCAGCCCCAGCATTTT. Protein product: CASSRWGESNQPQHF.

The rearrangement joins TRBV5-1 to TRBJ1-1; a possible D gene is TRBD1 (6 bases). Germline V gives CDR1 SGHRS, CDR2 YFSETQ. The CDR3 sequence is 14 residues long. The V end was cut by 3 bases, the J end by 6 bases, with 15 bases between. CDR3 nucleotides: TGCGCCAGCAGCTCCGGGCCCGGGACATCTGAAGCTTTCTTT. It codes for CASSSGPGTSEAFF.